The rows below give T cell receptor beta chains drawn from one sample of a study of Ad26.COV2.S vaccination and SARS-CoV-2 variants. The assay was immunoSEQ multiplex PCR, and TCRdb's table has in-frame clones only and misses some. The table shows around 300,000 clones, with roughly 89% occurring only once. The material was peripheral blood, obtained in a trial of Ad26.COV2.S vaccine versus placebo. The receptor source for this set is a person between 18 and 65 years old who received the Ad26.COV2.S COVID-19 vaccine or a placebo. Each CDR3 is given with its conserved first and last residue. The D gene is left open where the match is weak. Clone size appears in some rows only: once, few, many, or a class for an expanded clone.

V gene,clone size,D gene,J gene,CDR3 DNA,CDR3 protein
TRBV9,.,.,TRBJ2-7,TGTGCCAGCAGCGGGGGGCTAATCGGCTACGAGCAGTACTTC,CASSGGLIGYEQYF
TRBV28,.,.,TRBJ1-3,TGTGCCAGCAGTAAGGGCGGGTACTCTGGAAACACCATATATTTT,CASSKGGYSGNTIYF
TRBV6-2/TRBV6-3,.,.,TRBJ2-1,TGTGCCAGCAGTTACCGACAAGGGCTGTTCTTC,CASSYRQGLFF
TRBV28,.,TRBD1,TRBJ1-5,TGTGCCAGCAGTTTACTTAGACAGGGGAACCAGCCCCAGCATTTT,CASSLLRQGNQPQHF
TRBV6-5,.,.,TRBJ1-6,TGTGCCAGCACTGGACGGTATAATTCACCCCTCCACTTT,CASTGRYNSPLHF
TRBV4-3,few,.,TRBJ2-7,TGCGCCAGCAGCCAAGGGTATGGGGCGGGGATCGAGCAGTACTTC,CASSQGYGAGIEQYF
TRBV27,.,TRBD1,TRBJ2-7,TGTGCCAGCAGTTTAAGGTCGGTCGGGACAGAAGCTGAGAACGAGCAGTACTTC,CASSLRSVGTEAENEQYF
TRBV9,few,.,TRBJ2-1,TGTGCCAGCAGCGTAGGGGTGGGTTCCTACAATGAGCAGTTCTTC,CASSVGVGSYNEQFF
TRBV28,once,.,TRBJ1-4,TGTGCCAGCGGGCTGCCAACTAATGAAAAACTGTTTTTT,CASGLPTNEKLFF
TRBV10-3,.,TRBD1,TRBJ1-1,TGTGCCATCAGTCCCGGGACAGAGAACACTGAAGCTTTCTTT,CAISPGTENTEAFF
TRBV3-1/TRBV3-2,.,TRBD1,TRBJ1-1,TGTGCCAGCAGCAAAACCCGGGACAGAGTGTCTGAAGCTTTCTTT,CASSKTRDRVSEAFF
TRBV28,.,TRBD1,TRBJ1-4,TGTGCCAGCGGGGACAGCTTGAAGAAAAAACTGTTTTTT,CASGDSLKKKLFF
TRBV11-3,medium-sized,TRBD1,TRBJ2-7,TGTGCCAGCAGCTTAGAGACCGGGACAGGTAACTACGAGCAGTACTTC,CASSLETGTGNYEQYF
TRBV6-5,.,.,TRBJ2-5,TGTGCCAGCAGTTACTATTCAGGGATCCAAGAGACCCAGTACTTC,CASSYYSGIQETQYF
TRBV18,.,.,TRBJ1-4,TGTGCCAGCTCACCCACATCAACTAATGAAAAACTGTTTTTT,CASSPTSTNEKLFF
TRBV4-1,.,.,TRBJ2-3,TGCGCCAGCAGCCAAGATTTCCCTTCAGATACGCAGTATTTT,CASSQDFPSDTQYF
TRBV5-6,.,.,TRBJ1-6,TGTGCCAGCAGCTTTGAGAATTCACCCCTCCACTTT,CASSFENSPLHF
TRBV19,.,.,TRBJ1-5,TGTGCCAGTAATAGCGGTCCCTCGACGGATCAGCCCCAGCATTTT,CASNSGPSTDQPQHF
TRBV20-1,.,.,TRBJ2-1,TGCAGTGCTAGCCGGTACAATGAGCAGTTCTTC,CSASRYNEQFF
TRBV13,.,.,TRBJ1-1,TGTGCCAGCACCCCGTACCCGAACACTGAAGCTTTCTTT,CASTPYPNTEAFF
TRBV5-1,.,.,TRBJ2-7,TGCGCCAGCAGCTCTGACATCGGAAACGAGCAGTACTTC,CASSSDIGNEQYF
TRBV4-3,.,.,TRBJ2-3,TGCGCCAGCAGCCAAGATCGCACTGCTAGCACAGATACGCAGTATTTT,CASSQDRTASTDTQYF
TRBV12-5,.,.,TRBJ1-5,TGTGCTAGTGGTTATGACTATCAGCCCCAGCATTTT,CASGYDYQPQHF
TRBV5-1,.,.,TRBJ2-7,TGCGCCAGCAGCTTGGACGTAGGGGGTGGGGTGCAGTACTTC,CASSLDVGGGVQYF
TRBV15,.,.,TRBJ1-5,TGTGCCACCAGCAGAGCTGAACAGAAATACAATCAGCCCCAGCATTTT,CATSRAEQKYNQPQHF
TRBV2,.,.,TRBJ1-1,TGTGCCAGCAGTGTGGTCAGGGTGCGGACTGAAGCTTTCTTT,CASSVVRVRTEAFF